This TCR beta chain emerged from a study of blood T cells in healthy people across ages. After removal of 1 base from V and 13 bases from J, the junction contained 13 bases not matched to a gene. The CDR3 runs to 15 residues. Germline CDR1 is LGHDT and CDR2 is YNNKEL (reference sequence). Then a second PCR, running roughly 7 to 11 cycles, was carried out with a sample-barcoded 5' primer and a J-beta primer mix. TCRdb used MiXCR to reprocess the 5' RACE reads, holding one entry per CDR3 protein. The sample carries fewer than 1 million distinct CDR3 sequences, under 45% recorded once. This sequence joins TRBV3-1 and TRBJ2-1; TRBD1 agrees at 7 bases. Material for sequencing was blood. The receptor was isolated from a man in his 60s in good health. DNA of the CDR3: TGTGCCAGCAGCCAAGTGTCAGGGGGAGAGGAGACCCAGTTCTTC. This codes for CASSQVSGGEETQFF.